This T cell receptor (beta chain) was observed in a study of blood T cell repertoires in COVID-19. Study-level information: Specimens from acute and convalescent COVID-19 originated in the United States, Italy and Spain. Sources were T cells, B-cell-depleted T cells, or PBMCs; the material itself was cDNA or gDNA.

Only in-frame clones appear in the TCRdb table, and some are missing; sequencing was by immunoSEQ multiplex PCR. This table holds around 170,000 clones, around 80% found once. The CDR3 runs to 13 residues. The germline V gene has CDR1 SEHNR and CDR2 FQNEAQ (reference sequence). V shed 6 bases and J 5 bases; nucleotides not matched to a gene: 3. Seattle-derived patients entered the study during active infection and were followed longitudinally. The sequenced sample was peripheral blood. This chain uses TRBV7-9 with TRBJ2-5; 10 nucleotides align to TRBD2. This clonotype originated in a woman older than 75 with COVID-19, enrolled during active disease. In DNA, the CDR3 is TGTGCCAGCAGTGCTAGCGGGAGTGAGACCCAGTACTTC. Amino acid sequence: CASSASGSETQYF.